This T cell receptor (beta chain) was recovered during a study of blood T cells in healthy people across ages. General observations from the study: Among long-lived donors, naive CD4+ cells were more numerous and diversity higher than in aged donors. With age, beta diversity per million T cells declined roughly linearly, significantly by approximately 40.

There are 13 residues in the CDR3. V was clipped by 2 bases and J by 6 bases, with 10 bases between them. Germline lookup yields CDR1 LGHDT and CDR2 YNNKEL (reference sequence). Extraction of total RNA produced a minimum of 5 micrograms from each sample. A word on this clonotype: Its antigen is not identified.

For the second PCR, which ran for roughly 6 to 11 cycles, a sample-barcoded 5' primer and a J-beta primer mix were used. TCRdb re-derived calls from the 5' RACE reads in MiXCR, one entry per CDR3 protein. The sample includes 850,000 to 1,000,000 distinct CDR3 sequences, around 54% of them seen just once. The chain carries TRBV3-1 and TRBJ1-2, with no clear D. The sample was blood. This TCR was recovered from a woman in her sixties in good health. The CDR3 reads CASSQRQANGYTF. In DNA form, the CDR3 reads TGTGCCAGCAGCCAAAGGCAGGCTAATGGCTACACCTTC.